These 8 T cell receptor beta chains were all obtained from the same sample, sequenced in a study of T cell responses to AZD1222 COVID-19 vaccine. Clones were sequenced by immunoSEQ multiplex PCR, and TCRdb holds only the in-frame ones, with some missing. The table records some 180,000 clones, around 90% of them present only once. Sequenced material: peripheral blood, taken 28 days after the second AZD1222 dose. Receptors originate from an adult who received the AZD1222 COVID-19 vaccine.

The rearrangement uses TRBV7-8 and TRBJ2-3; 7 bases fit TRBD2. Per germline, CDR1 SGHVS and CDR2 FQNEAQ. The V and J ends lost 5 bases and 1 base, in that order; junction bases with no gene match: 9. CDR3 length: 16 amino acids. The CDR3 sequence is CASSRGGGDGTDTQYF. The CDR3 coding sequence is TGTGCCAGCAGCCGAGGCGGGGGTGACGGCACAGATACGCAGTATTTT.

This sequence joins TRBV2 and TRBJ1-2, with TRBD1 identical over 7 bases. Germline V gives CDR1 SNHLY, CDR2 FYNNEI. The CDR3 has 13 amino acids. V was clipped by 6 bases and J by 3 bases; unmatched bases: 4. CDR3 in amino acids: CASRVGTDYGYTF. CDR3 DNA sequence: TGTGCCAGCAGGGTCGGGACAGACTATGGCTACACCTTC.

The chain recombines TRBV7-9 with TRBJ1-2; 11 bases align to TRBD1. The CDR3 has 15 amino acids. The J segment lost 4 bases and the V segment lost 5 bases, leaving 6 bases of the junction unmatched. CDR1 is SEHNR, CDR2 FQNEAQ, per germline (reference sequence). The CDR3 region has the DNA TGTGCCAGCAGCGAGGACAGGGGGCAGAGCTATGGCTACACCTTC. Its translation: CASSEDRGQSYGYTF. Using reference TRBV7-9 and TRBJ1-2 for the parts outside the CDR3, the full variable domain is DTGVSQNPRHKITKRGQNVTFRCDPISEHNRLYWYRQTLGQGPEFLTYFQNEAQLEKSRLLSDRFSAERPKGSFSTLEIQRTEQGDSAMYLCASSEDRGQSYGYTFGSGTRLTVV.

The CDR3 coding sequence is TGTGCCAGCAGCTTGGACGCTTTGCGTTCACCCCTCCACTTT. It is translated as CASSLDALRSPLHF. This chain joins TRBV7-2 and TRBJ1-6; D remains unclear. The V gene lost 3 bases and the J gene lost 9 bases, with 12 bases spanning the gap. This CDR3 comprises 14 residues. The V gene's germline CDR1 is SGHTA and CDR2 FQGNSA.

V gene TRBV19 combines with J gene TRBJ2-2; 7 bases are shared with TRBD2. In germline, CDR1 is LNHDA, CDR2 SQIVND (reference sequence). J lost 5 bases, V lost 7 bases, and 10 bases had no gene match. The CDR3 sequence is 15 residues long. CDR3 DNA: TGTGCCAGTACCCCCCTGGCGGGAGAGACCGGGGAGCTGTTTTTT. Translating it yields CASTPLAGETGELFF.

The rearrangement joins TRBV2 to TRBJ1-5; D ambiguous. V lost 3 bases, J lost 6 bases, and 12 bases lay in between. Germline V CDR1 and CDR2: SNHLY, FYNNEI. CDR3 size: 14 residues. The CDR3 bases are TGTGCCAGCAGTGATGAGGAGAGTTTTCAGCCCCAGCATTTT. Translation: CASSDEESFQPQHF.

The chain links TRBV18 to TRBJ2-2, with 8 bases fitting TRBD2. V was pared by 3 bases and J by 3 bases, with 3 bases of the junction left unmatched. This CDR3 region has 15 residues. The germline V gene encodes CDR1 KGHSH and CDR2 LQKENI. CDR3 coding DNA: TGTGCCAGCTCACCTCGTAGCGGGGACACCGGGGAGCTGTTTTTT. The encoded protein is CASSPRSGDTGELFF.

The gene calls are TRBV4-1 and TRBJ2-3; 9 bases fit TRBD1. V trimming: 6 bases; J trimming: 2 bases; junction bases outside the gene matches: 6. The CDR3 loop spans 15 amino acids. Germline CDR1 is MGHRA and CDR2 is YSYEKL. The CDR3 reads CASRSGTGPTDTQYF. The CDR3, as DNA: TGCGCCAGCAGATCCGGGACAGGGCCCACAGATACGCAGTATTTT.